This TCR beta chain was documented in a study of identical twins. The study's findings and limits: Some out-of-frame alpha sequences were shared by twins, and these showed excess low generation probability. Modelling approaches yielded underestimates of out-of-frame TCR alpha sharing between monozygotic twins.

All donors were healthy Caucasians. Germline CDR1 is SQVTM and CDR2 is ANQGSEA. Trimming took 3 bases from V and 5 from J; bases not matched to a gene: 4. This CDR3 region has 13 residues. Via MiXCR, TCRdb re-called the 5' RACE reads, giving one row per CDR3 protein. The sample lists 700,000 or so distinct CDR3 sequences, around 8.3% occurring once. The sample holds many counts of this clonotype. What it binds is unknown. A further study also used this sample, focusing on yellow fever vaccine responses in identical twins. This second study notes: Twins' T cell vaccine responses reportedly looked partly convergent, partly personalized.

The sample taken for sequencing was PBMCs. The chain couples TRBV29-1 to TRBJ2-4, with 7 bases fitting TRBD2. This receptor was taken from a woman between 18 and 30 years old in good health. The DNA for the CDR3 is TGCAGCGTTGATCCGAGCGGGGAAAACATTCAGTACTTC. Translation: CSVDPSGENIQYF.